This entry lists 19 T cell receptor beta chains sequenced from one sample in a study of graft-versus-host responses after intestinal transplantation. The data were produced by immunoSEQ multiplex PCR, yet TCRdb's version contains in-frame clones alone and is incomplete. The repertoire holds over 5,000 clones, with around 25% as singletons. The sequenced sample was alloreactive CD4+ T cells from a mixed lymphocyte reaction culture, obtained before transplantation. Subset here: CFSE-low proliferating T cells sorted from roughly 6-day pre-transplant mixed lymphocyte reaction (GvH or HvG direction). These receptors originate from a human patient who was an organ donor for intestinal transplantation.

The rearrangement links TRBV11-1 to TRBJ2-5, with no clear D. CDR1 and CDR2 from the germline V gene are SGHAT and FQDESV (reference sequence). V was clipped by 3 bases and J by 4 bases, with 12 bases between them. The CDR3 extends over 14 amino acids. CDR3 amino acids: CASSFKRIIETQYF. As DNA, the CDR3 is TGTGCCAGCAGCTTCAAGCGTATTATAGAGACCCAGTACTTC.

In its sample, this clone is medium-sized. The rearrangement uses TRBV5-1 and TRBJ1-1; 9 nucleotides agree with TRBD1. J lost 0 bases, V lost 1 base, and 10 bases had no gene match. There are 18 residues in the CDR3. The germline CDR1 and CDR2 sequences are SGHRS and YFSETQ. CDR3 in amino acids: CASSLSFGQGRMNTEAFF. The CDR3 DNA sequence: TGCGCCAGCAGCTTGTCCTTCGGACAGGGGAGAATGAACACTGAAGCTTTCTTT.

The genes are TRBV6-4 and TRBJ1-6; 7 bases are shared with TRBD1. CDR1 is MRHNA, CDR2 SNTAGT, per germline. This CDR3 region has 14 residues. After removal of 4 bases from V and 13 bases from J, the junction contained 10 bases not matched to a gene. Here the CDR3 reads CASSVAAGGRPLHF. The CDR3 bases are TGTGCCAGCAGTGTCGCGGCAGGGGGTCGGCCCCTCCACTTT.

The chain has TRBV21-1 and TRBJ2-3; the table calls TRBD2, which could not be checked here. TRBV21-1 constitutes a pseudogene. The CDR3 length is 16 residues. The CDR3 is CASSKVTGGFADTQYF. The CDR3 DNA sequence: TGTGCCAGCAGCAAAGTTACGGGAGGGTTCGCAGATACGCAGTATTTT.

This chain connects TRBV7-9 to TRBJ2-3; 7 bases agree with TRBD2. V gave up 3 bases and J gave up 5 bases; unmatched junction bases: 20. The CDR3 is 19 amino acids. Per the germline V gene, CDR1 is SEHNR and CDR2 is FQNEAQ (reference sequence). CDR3 sequence reads: CASSLYLRRASGGQDTQYF. The CDR3 DNA is TGTGCCAGCAGCTTGTATTTGAGACGGGCTAGCGGAGGGCAAGATACGCAGTATTTT.

This clone appeared a few times. V is TRBV6-1 and J is TRBJ1-1; 11 bases agree with TRBD1. There are 15 residues in the CDR3. V dropped 5 bases and J dropped 1; count of bases not matched to a gene: 3. The V gene's germline CDR1 is MNHNS and CDR2 SASEGT. In DNA, the CDR3 is TGTGCCAGCAGTTCGGACAGGGGGCCGAACACTGAAGCTTTCTTT. Its protein is CASSSDRGPNTEAFF.

In this sample, this clone turned up a few times. The V call is TRBV6-5, the J call TRBJ1-2, with 8 bases lining up with TRBD1. V lost 6 bases to trimming and J lost 6 bases; unmatched junction nucleotides: 6. This CDR3 is built from 13 residues. Germline V CDR1 and CDR2: MNHEY, SVGAGI. CDR3: CASSRGQGHGYTF. The CDR3 DNA is TGTGCCAGCAGCCGCGGACAGGGCCATGGCTACACCTTC.

This clone was counted between two and nine times. V is TRBV5-1 and J is TRBJ2-3; the match to TRBD2 covers 9 bases. Germline CDR1 is SGHRS and CDR2 is YFSETQ. The CDR3 totals 16 residues. V was pared by 0 bases and J by 1 base, with 3 bases of the junction left unmatched. The CDR3 region is CASSLDPSGGTDTQYF. CDR3 bases: TGCGCCAGCAGCTTGGATCCTAGCGGGGGCACAGATACGCAGTATTTT.

This clone ranks as medium-sized. J is TRBJ2-1 and V is TRBV4-2; D uncertain. Germline assignment: CDR1 LGHNA and CDR2 YNFKEQ. Trimming cost V 4 bases and J 9 bases, with 10 bases left between them. The CDR3 is 12 residues long. The CDR3 region has the DNA TGTGCCAGCAGCCCGAACTCCGGTGAGCAGTTCTTC. Translated: CASSPNSGEQFF.

This clone was seen just once. The chain couples TRBV12-2 to TRBJ2-1; the D call in the table, TRBD2, was not verified against the DNA. TRBV12-2 has pseudogene status. The CDR3 runs to 16 residues. The CDR3 loop is CASHGTSGRSYNEQFF. CDR3 DNA: TGTGCAAGTCACGGGACTAGCGGGAGGTCCTACAATGAGCAGTTCTTC.

This clone was seen only a few times. The V gene is TRBV11-2, the J gene TRBJ2-7; 10 nucleotides align to TRBD2. The V gene's germline CDR1 is SGHAT and CDR2 FQNNGV. The CDR3 has 14 amino acids. With V trimmed by 3 bases and J by 4 bases, 3 bases remained unmatched. DNA of the CDR3: TGTGCCAGCAGCTTGTCTAGCGGGAGATACGAGCAGTACTTC. It yields the protein CASSLSSGRYEQYF.

By share, this clone ranks as large. V and J are TRBV19 and TRBJ2-7; 8 bases are a match to TRBD1. The V gene end was trimmed by 5 bases and the J gene end by 0 bases; junction bases not matched to a gene: 3. Germline loops: CDR1 LNHDA, CDR2 SQIVND (reference sequence). The length of the CDR3 is 14 residues. The CDR3 loop is CASSAGTGSYEQYF. CDR3 DNA: TGTGCCAGTAGTGCCGGGACAGGCTCCTACGAGCAGTACTTC.

V is TRBV7-8 and J is TRBJ1-2; no clear D gene. CDR3 size: 10 residues. Deletions cut 2 bases from V and 12 bases from J, with 7 bases between. CDR1 is SGHVS and CDR2 is FQNEAQ in the germline V gene. The CDR3 DNA sequence: TGTGCCAGCAGCTTAACTCCGGACACCTTC. Protein product: CASSLTPDTF.

This clone occurred a few times. CDR3 DNA: TGTGCCAGTAGTATTACGTCAGGTAACACTGAAGCTTTCTTT. Amino acid sequence: CASSITSGNTEAFF. This rearrangement joins TRBV19 to TRBJ1-1, with no clear D. V was clipped by 3 bases and J by 2 bases, with 10 bases between them. Germline V gene lookup returns CDR1 LNHDA and CDR2 SQIVND (reference sequence). This CDR3 region has 14 residues.

The chain joins TRBV27 to TRBJ1-4; no clear D gene. The ends were cut back, 2 bases at V and 7 bases at J, with 14 bases in the middle. Germline CDR1 MNHEY, CDR2 SMNVEV (reference sequence). This CDR3 has 15 residues. CDR3 DNA: TGTGCCAGCAGTTTAAGTGTGGCGGTAACTGAAAAACTGTTTTTT. Protein product: CASSLSVAVTEKLFF.

The chain couples TRBV6-1 to TRBJ2-3, with 7 bases aligning to TRBD2. The CDR3 is made up of 19 amino acids. The germline V gene has CDR1 MNHNS and CDR2 SASEGT. V shed 0 bases and J 3 bases; nucleotides not matched to a gene: 15. For the CDR3, the DNA is TGTGCCAGCAGTGAAGCGGGTCACCGCGCGACTAGCATAACAGATACGCAGTATTTT. The encoded protein is CASSEAGHRATSITDTQYF.

This clone was seen only a few times. The V gene is TRBV6-1, the J gene TRBJ2-7, with 7 bases identical to TRBD1. The CDR3 is 12 amino acids. Germline CDR1 MNHNS, CDR2 SASEGT. Losses at the gene ends were 7 bases for V and 6 bases for J; bases not matched to a gene: 6. DNA of the CDR3: TGTGCCAGCACCGTGACAGGGAGCGAGCAGTACTTC. Protein product: CASTVTGSEQYF.

The chain joins TRBV6-1 to TRBJ2-3; D remains ambiguous. The CDR3 runs 15 residues. Per the germline V gene, CDR1 is MNHNS and CDR2 is SASEGT. The V end lost 6 bases, the J end lost 1 base, and 14 bases lay between the germline ends. The CDR3: CASSDTLLGTDTQYF. CDR3 nucleotide sequence: TGTGCCAGCAGCGACACATTACTGGGCACAGATACGCAGTATTTT.

The chain joins TRBV27 to TRBJ2-1; a weak D match, TRBD1 (6 bases). Germline V gene data show CDR1 as MNHEY and CDR2 as SMNVEV (reference sequence). The CDR3 contains 16 residues. Deletions cut 1 base from V and 4 bases from J, with 14 bases between. In nucleotides, the CDR3 is TGTGCCAGCAGTTTATTGGGCGGACAGACGTACAATGAGCAGTTCTTC. Amino acid sequence: CASSLLGGQTYNEQFF.